One T cell receptor (beta chain) is described in this entry. Its target is not known. This sample was included in a study of cytomegalovirus exposure and HLA in healthy donors. Study in general: The same platform was used for the 110 or so validation repertoires and the approximately 700 first-cohort repertoires, a later analysis reported.

Data came from immunoSEQ multiplex PCR; TCRdb stores just in-frame clones and leaves some out. Among some 120,000 clones listed, around 95% were seen once. Study results and limitations: Confirmation in vitro established that a few CMV-associated chains were specific for CMV antigens. As was reported, the classifier diagnosed cytomegalovirus status with high specificity and sensitivity.

This CDR3 is built from 13 residues. Looked up from germline, CDR1 is SNHLY and CDR2 is FYNNEI. The trim removed 8 bases at V and 1 base at J, leaving 4 bases unmatched. The clonotype originates from a young man in good health and CMV-seronegative. This sequence joins TRBV2 and TRBJ1-1; TRBD1 agrees at 7 bases. Specimen: PBMCs. This CDR3 is CASRYRGNTEAFF. The CDR3 DNA is TGTGCCAGCCGTTACAGGGGGAACACTGAAGCTTTCTTT.